The 9 T cell receptor beta chains below come from one sample, sequenced in a study of blood T cell repertoires in COVID-19. TCRdb's table, derived via immunoSEQ multiplex PCR, lists solely in-frame clones and lacks some. The table has roughly 210,000 clones, around four fifths seen once. The sequencing sample was made of peripheral blood. The receptors originated from a woman aged 80 or over with COVID-19, enrolled during active disease.

The chain is built from TRBV18 and TRBJ2-7; perhaps TRBD2 as D (6 bases). The germline CDR1 and CDR2 sequences are KGHSH and LQKENI. V lost 5 bases and J 1 base, leaving 15 bases between the germline ends. This CDR3 has 15 amino acids. In nucleotides, the CDR3 is TGTGCCAGCTCATCGGGAGAGGGTGGTTCCTACGAGCAGTACGTC. This encodes CASSSGEGGSYEQYV.

The rearrangement uses TRBV7-9 and TRBJ1-1; 11 bases are shared with TRBD1. V lost 5 bases to trimming and J lost 2 bases; unmatched junction nucleotides: 4. This CDR3 contains 15 residues. The germline V gene has CDR1 SEHNR and CDR2 FQNEAQ (reference sequence). DNA of the CDR3: TGTGCCAGCAGCGCTCGGACAGGGGGCAACACTGAAGCTTTCTTT. Its protein is CASSARTGGNTEAFF.

The count of this clone is one. The rearrangement uses TRBV6-4 and TRBJ2-7, with 8 bases matching TRBD1. The CDR3 consists of 13 residues. Germline lookup yields CDR1 MRHNA and CDR2 SNTAGT. V dropped 6 bases and J dropped 6; count of bases not matched to a gene: 7. The CDR3 region is CASSFGQGGEQYF. CDR3 coding DNA: TGTGCCAGCAGCTTCGGACAGGGCGGCGAGCAGTACTTC.

V usage is TRBV6-5 and J usage is TRBJ2-3; perhaps TRBD1 as D (5 bases). CDR1 MNHEY and CDR2 SVGAGI come from the germline V gene. The V end lost 6 bases, the J end lost 3 bases, and 10 bases lay between the germline ends. This CDR3 is 13 amino acids long. The CDR3 spells CASSFQGTDTQYF. CDR3 DNA sequence: TGTGCCAGCAGCTTTCAGGGAACAGATACGCAGTATTTT.

The J gene is TRBJ2-3, the V gene TRBV2; D not resolved. The length of the CDR3 is 14 residues. The germline V and J ends were trimmed by 11 bases and 0 bases, with 15 bases remaining between them. Germline CDR1 is SNHLY and CDR2 is FYNNEI. The CDR3: CAVKPAGSTDTQYF. In nucleotides, the CDR3 is TGTGCCGTAAAGCCCGCAGGTAGCACAGATACGCAGTATTTT.

Remarks on this clone: Other DNA sequences from this sample encode an identical CDR3 as well. The chain is built from TRBV7-8 and TRBJ1-5, with D tentatively TRBD1 (6 bases). There are 14 residues in the CDR3. In germline, CDR1 is SGHVS, CDR2 FQNEAQ. V was shortened by 2 bases and J by 2 bases, with 7 bases between the two germline ends. The CDR3 sequence is CASSLSGGNQPQHF. The DNA for the CDR3 is TGTGCCAGCAGCTTATCAGGGGGCAATCAGCCCCAGCATTTT.

This chain joins TRBV6-5 and TRBJ2-7; a possible D gene is TRBD2 (5 bases). The germline V gene encodes CDR1 MNHEY and CDR2 SVGAGI. With 0 bases removed from V and 7 bases from J, the gap between germline ends came to 16 bases. This CDR3 is built from 15 residues. The CDR3 DNA follows: TGTGCCAGCAGTTACTCGGGGTTCGCCCCGGGAGAGCAGTACTTC. This translates into CASSYSGFAPGEQYF.

The CDR3: CASSLDSRTTSYNEQFF. The CDR3 DNA reads as TGTGCCAGCAGCTTAGATTCCAGGACTACCTCCTACAATGAGCAGTTCTTC. The V call is TRBV7-2, the J call TRBJ2-1; D possibly corresponds to TRBD2 (6 bases). The length of the CDR3 is 17 residues. Trimming removed 1 base from V and 0 bases from J, with 13 bases in between. In germline, CDR1 is SGHTA, CDR2 FQGNSA.

The chain links TRBV30 to TRBJ2-5, with D tentatively TRBD2 (7 bases). Looked up from germline, CDR1 is GTSNPN and CDR2 is SVGIG (reference sequence). Trimming pared 5 bases from V and 0 bases from J, leaving 13 bases between. The CDR3 has 14 amino acids. This CDR3 reads CAWGGAVNQETQYF. The CDR3 nucleotides are TGTGCCTGGGGGGGGGCGGTCAACCAAGAGACCCAGTACTTC.